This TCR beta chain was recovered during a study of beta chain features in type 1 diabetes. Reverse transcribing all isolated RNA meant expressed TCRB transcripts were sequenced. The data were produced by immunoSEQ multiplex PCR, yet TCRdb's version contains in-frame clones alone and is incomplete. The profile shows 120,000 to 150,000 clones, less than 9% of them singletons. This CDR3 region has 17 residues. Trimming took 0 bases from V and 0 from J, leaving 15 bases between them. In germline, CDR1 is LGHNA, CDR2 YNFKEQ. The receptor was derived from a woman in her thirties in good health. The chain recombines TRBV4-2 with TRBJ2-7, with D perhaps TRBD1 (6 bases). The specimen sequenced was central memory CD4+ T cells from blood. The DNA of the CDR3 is TGTGCCAGCAGCCAAGAGGGGTTGGGGGACATCTCCTACGAGCAGTACTTC. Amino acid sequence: CASSQEGLGDISYEQYF.